A selection of T cell receptor beta chains follows, all from one sample in a study of blood T cell repertoires in COVID-19. Assay: immunoSEQ multiplex PCR; the TCRdb copy retains only in-frame clones and omits some. The data show approximately 230,000 clones, 70% to 90% seen once. Material: peripheral blood. The receptors were sampled from a man between 18 and 29 years old with active or convalescent COVID-19. Both conserved end residues are trimmed from each CDR3. The D gene is left open where the match is weak. Clone size is not always given. Where it is, it says once, few, many or a class for expanded clones.

ASYGTGPGGEQY | few | TRBD1 | TRBV27 | 12
ASSGAQSSNQPQH | once | . | TRBV2 | 13
SASRAGDYGYT | . | . | TRBV20-1 | 11
ASSFFGSGGLNTEAF | . | TRBD1 | TRBV27 | 15
ASSSRGQAMSEQY | few | TRBD1 | TRBV5-1 | 13
ASTWGTGYYGYT | . | TRBD1 | TRBV28 | 12
ASSQDYYEQY | . | . | TRBV3-1/TRBV3-2 | 10
ASSMTGSYEQY | . | . | TRBV7-8 | 11
ASSPRTGNYEQY | once | TRBD1 | TRBV3-1/TRBV3-2 | 12
ASSPGQGSTGELF | . | . | TRBV18 | 13
ASSVSGQGTYEQY | . | TRBD1 | TRBV9 | 13
ASSQDWTSGRYQETQY | . | TRBD2 | TRBV3-1/TRBV3-2 | 16
ASSLANRGRTGNTIY | . | TRBD1 | TRBV7-2 | 15
ASSAPRQRTSYNEQF | few | . | TRBV3-1/TRBV3-2 | 15
ASSTRDGYQPQH | . | . | TRBV19 | 12
ASSFATANEQF | . | . | TRBV28 | 11
ASRGSISEQY | . | . | TRBV28 | 10
AWSVETSGQTDTQY | . | TRBD2 | TRBV30 | 14
ASSSKFKDRFSFSGNTIY | . | . | TRBV7-3 | 18
ASSRLAGGYNEQF | . | TRBD2 | TRBV5-1 | 13
ASSSRGFNQPQH | few | . | TRBV7-2 | 12
ASSPLGGGASDTQY | . | . | TRBV7-3 | 14
SATDRESQY | . | TRBD1 | TRBV20-1 | 9
ASSLVRGGADTQY | . | TRBD2 | TRBV5-6 | 13
ASLRTSGFTDTQY | . | TRBD2 | TRBV18 | 13
ASSHGFRYPPEQF | . | . | TRBV14 | 13
ASSSRGGSQETQY | few | TRBD2 | TRBV11-1 | 13
ASSIGRDPTRNQPQH | . | . | TRBV19 | 15
ASSQEVGAGITDTQY | . | . | TRBV3-1/TRBV3-2 | 15
ASSPTSGVRPRYEQY | . | TRBD2 | TRBV7-2 | 15
ASSSGIGGTDTQY | . | . | TRBV19 | 13
ASSGGDPNTQY | . | . | TRBV25-1 | 11
ASSPGTSGRAGEQF | . | TRBD2 | TRBV7-3 | 14
ASSFSGGYEQY | . | . | TRBV27 | 11
ASSRDRVTDGYT | . | TRBD1 | TRBV2 | 12
ASSLAPSRGGVNSIY | . | . | TRBV9 | 15
ASSFTGQNNEQF | . | . | TRBV7-9 | 12
ASSFVFLPSDTQY | . | . | TRBV11-2 | 13
ASSGQHTEAF | . | . | TRBV6-2/TRBV6-3 | 10
ASSQETQGTDTQY | . | . | TRBV4-3 | 13
ASSIVGRSYEQY | . | . | TRBV19 | 12
ASSQDGGQGSYNEQF | . | TRBD1 | TRBV4-1 | 15
ASSRHGNQPQH | . | . | TRBV9 | 11
ASRPSGTGALGYT | . | TRBD1 | TRBV11-2 | 13
ASSPNPRNTEAF | . | . | TRBV5-6 | 12
ASSSIGLAGYNEQF | once | TRBD2 | TRBV5-4 | 14
ASSGTGTTEAF | . | TRBD1 | TRBV10-1 | 11
ASSQDRQGANTGELF | . | . | TRBV4-1 | 15
ASSYLRRTGGSYEQY | . | TRBD1 | TRBV5-6 | 15
ASSVEGQGAYGYT | . | TRBD1 | TRBV9 | 13
ASSQEARQDYEQY | . | . | TRBV3-1/TRBV3-2 | 13
ASSPTKQGRVGQPQH | . | . | TRBV4-3 | 15
ASSLSQREGPGTDTQY | . | TRBD2 | TRBV28 | 16
ASTLKAAGAREQY | . | TRBD2 | TRBV6-5 | 13